These T cell receptor beta chains were read from a single sample in a study of blood T cell repertoires in COVID-19. Assay used: immunoSEQ multiplex PCR; TCRdb lists only in-frame clones, some missing. The repertoire holds hundreds of thousands of clones, about 88% seen once, with around 2% in the top ten. Sample: PBMCs or T cells enriched from blood (not recorded which). The receptors here all came from a woman aged 55 to 70 in a cohort exposed to, infected with or recovered from COVID-19 (not recorded which). Each CDR3 is given with its conserved first and last residue. D genes are given only for firm matches. Expanded clones get a size class; other rows say once, few or many, or leave the size out.

V: TRBV6-5; length: 10; J: TRBJ1-2; size: -; D: -; CDR3: CASSCENYTF; DNA: TGTGCCAGCAGTTGCGAGAACTACACCTTC
V: TRBV9; length: 14; J: TRBJ2-1; size: -; D: TRBD2; CDR3: CASSATLAGNEQFF; DNA: TGTGCCAGCAGCGCTACTTTAGCGGGGAATGAGCAGTTCTTC
V: TRBV9; length: 15; J: TRBJ1-3; size: -; D: -; CDR3: CASSGGGVSGNTIYF; DNA: TGTGCCAGCAGCGGAGGGGGGGTCTCTGGAAACACCATATATTTT
V: TRBV5-1; length: 15; J: TRBJ2-1; size: -; D: -; CDR3: CASSPTRTDHNEQFF; DNA: TGCGCCAGCAGCCCGACTCGGACAGACCACAATGAGCAGTTCTTC
V: TRBV6-5; length: 12; J: TRBJ2-7; size: -; D: -; CDR3: CASHLGSGEQYF; DNA: TGTGCCAGCCACCTTGGGTCGGGCGAGCAGTACTTC
V: TRBV2; length: 13; J: TRBJ1-5; size: -; D: -; CDR3: CASSDRPNQPQHF; DNA: TGTGCCAGCAGTGACAGGCCGAATCAGCCCCAGCATTTT
V: TRBV5-1; length: 17; J: TRBJ2-7; size: -; D: TRBD2; CDR3: CASSPGTSGRPSYEQYF; DNA: TGCGCCAGCAGCCCCGGGACTAGCGGGAGGCCTTCCTACGAGCAGTACTTC
V: TRBV30; length: 11; J: TRBJ1-1; size: -; D: -; CDR3: CAWIQNTEAFF; DNA: TGTGCCTGGATCCAGAACACTGAAGCTTTCTTT
V: TRBV4-1; length: 16; J: TRBJ2-1; size: -; D: TRBD2; CDR3: CASSQEGGSSYNEQFF; DNA: TGCGCCAGCAGCCAAGAGGGCGGGAGCTCCTACAATGAGCAGTTCTTC
V: TRBV18; length: 15; J: TRBJ2-5; size: -; D: TRBD1; CDR3: CASSPQTGAWETQYF; DNA: TGTGCCAGCTCACCCCAGACAGGGGCCTGGGAGACCCAGTACTTC
V: TRBV10-3; length: 14; J: TRBJ1-1; size: -; D: TRBD1; CDR3: CAIREGASNTEAFF; DNA: TGTGCCATCAGGGAGGGGGCCTCGAACACTGAAGCTTTCTTT
V: TRBV19; length: 16; J: TRBJ2-7; size: -; D: TRBD2; CDR3: CASSSPGLAGAYEQYF; DNA: TGTGCCAGTAGTTCGCCGGGACTAGCGGGAGCCTACGAGCAGTACTTC
V: TRBV5-1; length: 14; J: TRBJ1-6; size: few; D: -; CDR3: CASRLTQDNSPLHF; DNA: TGCGCCAGCAGACTTACCCAGGATAATTCACCCCTCCACTTT
V: TRBV10-3; length: 15; J: TRBJ2-1; size: few; D: -; CDR3: CAIRGYQGGYNEQFF; DNA: TGTGCCATCAGGGGATATCAGGGGGGTTACAATGAGCAGTTCTTC
V: TRBV11-2; length: 14; J: TRBJ2-7; size: once; D: -; CDR3: CASSLGLGAYEQYF; DNA: TGTGCCAGCAGCTTAGGGTTAGGAGCCTACGAGCAGTACTTC
V: TRBV19; length: 11; J: TRBJ1-4; size: -; D: -; CDR3: CASSTTGKLFF; DNA: TGTGCCAGTAGTACGACAGGAAAACTGTTTTTT
V: TRBV28; length: 15; J: TRBJ2-5; size: -; D: TRBD1; CDR3: CASSLRDSEEETQYF; DNA: TGTGCCAGCAGTTTACGGGACAGTGAAGAAGAGACCCAGTACTTC
V: TRBV28; length: 19; J: TRBJ2-4; size: -; D: -; CDR3: CASSLSGYEVGGAKNIQYF; DNA: TGTGCCAGCAGTTTATCCGGTTATGAGGTCGGGGGAGCCAAAAACATTCAGTACTTC
V: TRBV6-5; length: 13; J: TRBJ2-1; size: -; D: -; CDR3: CASSYRQDNEQFF; DNA: TGTGCCAGCAGTTATCGACAGGACAATGAGCAGTTCTTC
V: TRBV19; length: 12; J: TRBJ2-3; size: -; D: -; CDR3: CASSIHTDTQYF; DNA: TGTGCCAGTAGTATACACACAGATACGCAGTATTTT
V: TRBV7-3; length: 15; J: TRBJ2-5; size: -; D: TRBD2; CDR3: CASSSSGRTGETQYF; DNA: TGTGCCAGCAGCTCAAGCGGGAGAACGGGAGAGACCCAGTACTTC
V: TRBV5-1; length: 13; J: TRBJ2-3; size: -; D: -; CDR3: CASSSDSPDTQYF; DNA: TGCGCCAGCAGCTCTGACTCCCCCGATACGCAGTATTTT
V: TRBV28; length: 14; J: TRBJ2-1; size: -; D: -; CDR3: CASSFLAKGGEQFF; DNA: TGTGCCAGCAGTTTCTTGGCAAAAGGGGGTGAGCAGTTCTTC
V: TRBV12-3/TRBV12-4; length: 13; J: TRBJ2-7; size: -; D: -; CDR3: CASRGSGRYEQYF; DNA: TGTGCCAGCAGGGGGAGCGGGCGCTACGAGCAGTACTTC
V: TRBV30; length: 18; J: TRBJ2-5; size: few; D: TRBD2; CDR3: CAWSVPRTSGGYQETQYF; DNA: TGTGCCTGGAGTGTCCCCCGCACTAGCGGAGGATACCAAGAGACCCAGTACTTC
V: TRBV11-2; length: 13; J: TRBJ1-1; size: -; D: -; CDR3: CASSLVRDIGAFF; DNA: TGTGCCAGCAGCTTAGTTAGGGACATTGGGGCTTTCTTT
V: TRBV9; length: 15; J: TRBJ2-5; size: -; D: -; CDR3: CASSARQFTQETQYF; DNA: TGTGCCAGCAGCGCCAGACAGTTCACTCAAGAGACCCAGTACTTC
V: TRBV5-6; length: 16; J: TRBJ2-1; size: once; D: TRBD2; CDR3: CASSLIWTSGNNEQFF; DNA: TGTGCCAGCAGCTTGATTTGGACTAGCGGGAATAATGAGCAGTTCTTC
V: TRBV5-6; length: 15; J: TRBJ2-7; size: few; D: -; CDR3: CASSPEGRPTYEQYF; DNA: TGTGCCAGCAGCCCCGAGGGTCGGCCCACCTACGAGCAGTACTTC
V: TRBV5-1; length: 15; J: TRBJ2-1; size: -; D: TRBD2; CDR3: CASSPTSGSYNEQFF; DNA: TGCGCCAGCAGCCCGACTAGCGGGAGTTACAATGAGCAGTTCTTC
V: TRBV19; length: 13; J: TRBJ1-5; size: -; D: -; CDR3: CASSQGSNQPQHF; DNA: TGTGCCAGTAGTCAGGGGAGCAATCAGCCCCAGCATTTT
V: TRBV7-2; length: 13; J: TRBJ1-5; size: -; D: -; CDR3: CASSEQTNQPQHF; DNA: TGTGCCAGCAGTGAACAGACCAATCAGCCCCAGCATTTT
V: TRBV30; length: 11; J: TRBJ2-1; size: -; D: -; CDR3: CAWSPGAIQFF; DNA: TGTGCCTGGAGTCCAGGGGCTATACAGTTCTTC
V: TRBV7-3; length: 14; J: TRBJ2-1; size: -; D: -; CDR3: CASSLIADYNEQFF; DNA: TGTGCCAGCAGCTTAATAGCGGACTACAATGAGCAGTTCTTC
V: TRBV2; length: 14; J: TRBJ1-2; size: -; D: -; CDR3: CASRRRDIHYGYTF; DNA: TGTGCCAGCAGGCGCCGGGACATTCACTATGGCTACACCTTC
V: TRBV7-9; length: 16; J: TRBJ1-2; size: -; D: TRBD1; CDR3: CASSLGRTGSGDGYTF; DNA: TGTGCCAGCAGCTTAGGGCGGACAGGGTCAGGGGATGGCTACACCTTC
V: TRBV28; length: 13; J: TRBJ1-2; size: -; D: -; CDR3: CASSDSRNYGYTF; DNA: TGTGCCAGCAGCGACAGCCGTAACTATGGCTACACCTTC
V: TRBV27; length: 17; J: TRBJ2-1; size: few; D: TRBD2; CDR3: CASSNTGTSGRIDEQFF; DNA: TGTGCCAGCAGTAACACCGGGACTAGCGGGAGGATAGATGAGCAGTTCTTC
V: TRBV19; length: 16; J: TRBJ1-4; size: -; D: TRBD1; CDR3: CASSLQGAATNEKLFF; DNA: TGTGCCAGTAGTTTACAGGGGGCGGCAACTAATGAAAAACTGTTTTTT
V: TRBV7-6; length: 15; J: TRBJ1-3; size: -; D: TRBD1; CDR3: CASSPRTGVGNTIYF; DNA: TGTGCCAGCAGCCCAAGGACAGGGGTGGGAAACACCATATATTTT
V: TRBV11-3; length: 15; J: TRBJ2-1; size: -; D: -; CDR3: CASSLRTTTYNEQFF; DNA: TGTGCCAGCAGCTTACGGACTACCACCTACAATGAGCAGTTCTTC